These T cell receptor beta chains were read from a single sample in a study of blood T cell repertoires in COVID-19. Repertoires were generated with immunoSEQ multiplex PCR, while TCRdb's copy carries only in-frame clones and drops some. The sample carries some 220,000 clones, around 85% recorded once. The sequencing input was peripheral blood. These receptors all come from a man in his fifties or sixties with COVID-19, enrolled during active disease. Each CDR3 is given with its conserved first and last residue. D genes are given only for firm matches.

v_call,d_call,j_call,cdr3_aa,cdr3_nt
TRBV7-2,TRBD1,TRBJ1-4,CASSRSTGEYEKLFF,TGTGCCAGCAGCCGTAGCACAGGGGAATATGAAAAACTGTTTTTT
TRBV5-1,TRBD2,TRBJ2-5,CASTFGGGGAETQYF,TGCGCCAGCACTTTCGGAGGCGGGGGAGCAGAGACCCAGTACTTC
TRBV4-1,TRBD2,TRBJ2-2,CASSQSPGGTGANTGELFF,TGCGCCAGCAGCCAGTCTCCGGGGGGAACGGGTGCGAACACCGGGGAGCTGTTTTTT
TRBV5-5,-,TRBJ2-7,CASIEGGGISYEQYF,TGTGCCAGCATCGAAGGTGGAGGGATAAGTTACGAGCAGTACTTC
TRBV6-5,TRBD1,TRBJ2-3,CASRLTGIADTQYF,TGTGCCAGCAGACTGACAGGGATCGCAGATACGCAGTATTTT
TRBV3-1/TRBV3-2,TRBD1,TRBJ2-7,CASRNRGSTYEQYF,TGTGCCAGCCGGAACAGGGGCTCTACCTACGAGCAGTACTTC
TRBV6-1,-,TRBJ2-3,CASSEAVAEYTDTQYF,TGTGCCAGCAGTGAAGCGGTAGCGGAATACACAGATACGCAGTATTTT
TRBV15,TRBD1,TRBJ1-5,CATSGDRGSQPQHF,TGTGCCACCAGCGGGGACAGGGGAAGTCAGCCCCAGCATTTT
TRBV5-1,-,TRBJ1-4,CASRDGTTTNEKLFF,TGCGCCAGCAGGGATGGGACAACAACTAATGAAAAACTGTTTTTT
TRBV15,TRBD1,TRBJ1-2,CATSRGDRAGPGYTF,TGTGCCACCAGCAGAGGGGACAGGGCTGGCCCTGGCTACACCTTC
TRBV7-8,-,TRBJ2-7,CASSPRTTYEQYF,TGTGCCAGCAGCCCGAGGACAACCTACGAGCAGTACTTC
TRBV5-6,TRBD1,TRBJ2-7,CASSEPTGGALGEQYF,TGTGCCAGCAGCGAGCCGACAGGGGGCGCGTTGGGCGAGCAGTACTTC
TRBV6-5,-,TRBJ2-4,CASSQNRVPFIQYF,TGTGCCAGCAGCCAGAACAGGGTCCCTTTCATTCAGTACTTC
TRBV6-2/TRBV6-3,-,TRBJ2-6,CASSSVWQGSLISSGANVLTF,TGTGCCAGCAGTTCAGTCTGGCAGGGGAGTCTTATAAGCTCTGGGGCCAACGTCCTGACTTTC
TRBV4-2,-,TRBJ1-5,CASSQDREGLLGQPQHF,TGTGCCAGCAGCCAAGATCGGGAGGGGTTATTGGGACAGCCCCAGCATTTT
TRBV5-1,TRBD1,TRBJ2-7,CASSLGPDRFPHEQYF,TGCGCCAGCAGCTTGGGGCCGGACAGGTTTCCCCACGAGCAGTACTTC
TRBV7-2,TRBD1,TRBJ1-2,CASSPNRDRGRRGYTF,TGTGCCAGCAGCCCGAACCGGGACAGGGGGCGACGTGGCTACACCTTC
TRBV14,-,TRBJ2-3,CASSKLSTDTQYF,TGTGCCAGCAGCAAGCTTAGCACAGATACGCAGTATTTT
TRBV3-1/TRBV3-2,TRBD1,TRBJ1-1,CASSPMGQPNTEAFF,TGTGCCAGCAGCCCGATGGGACAGCCGAACACTGAAGCTTTCTTT
TRBV5-8,-,TRBJ1-1,CASRIRTRDTEAFF,TGTGCCAGCAGAATCCGAACTAGAGACACTGAAGCTTTCTTT
TRBV6-5,-,TRBJ1-2,CASSYSPGPGYTF,TGTGCCAGCAGTTACTCGCCAGGGCCTGGCTACACCTTC
TRBV28,TRBD1,TRBJ1-2,CASSTRTTGGGYTF,TGTGCCAGCAGTACCCGCACGACAGGGGGAGGCTACACCTTC
TRBV19,-,TRBJ1-3,CASSTQDFSGNTIYF,TGTGCCAGTAGTACCCAGGACTTCTCTGGAAACACCATATATTTT
TRBV28,TRBD1,TRBJ1-1,CASTRGGTGMNTEAFF,TGTGCCAGCACCCGTGGCGGGACAGGCATGAACACTGAAGCTTTCTTT
TRBV30,TRBD2,TRBJ2-7,CAWSGGASYEQYF,TGTGCCTGGAGCGGGGGGGCCTCCTACGAGCAGTACTTC
TRBV7-2,-,TRBJ2-4,CASSLTAENIQYF,TGTGCCAGCAGCTTAACAGCTGAAAACATTCAGTACTTC
TRBV5-1,TRBD2,TRBJ2-3,CASSLYWLAGGLRDTQYF,TGCGCCAGCAGCTTGTATTGGTTAGCGGGGGGGCTCAGAGATACGCAGTATTTT